A single TCR beta chain is shown here with its context. It has no known antigen specificity. No qualities accompany the bases; no much larger clone lies one base away. A distance of 6 bases separates the germline ends of V and J, which lose 3 bases and 7 bases respectively. CDR1 and CDR2 are read off the germline V gene (reference sequence) as LNHDA and SQIVND. Including the terminal cysteine and phenylalanine, the CDR3 comprises 12 residues. Kept here is only the CDR3 DNA, which spans 36 bases and is read in frame from base 1. The data originate from a study of T cell responses to AZD1222 COVID-19 vaccine (dated by TCRdb to the early 2020s). For context, the study as a whole: A total of approximately 250 trial participants underwent TCR sequencing, of whom more than 200 had received two doses of AZD1222 and some 25 had received two doses of the MenACWY control vaccine. Trial participants were enrolled by age into subgroups of 18-55, 56-69 and 70-plus years, and around 140, 26 and 57 TCR-sequenced participants, respectively, were included in these subgroups.

Overall study outcomes, separate from this receptor: The 56-69-year group was small, and its depth increase did not reach significance, likely because of low power. After two AZD1222 doses, both the breadth and the depth of spike-specific TCRs were significantly higher than at day 0 and than in MenACWY recipients. Most participants were white British and females outnumbered males, and the authors suggested that clonal diversity may have been underestimated. Because no samples from the day 14 peak response were available, repertoires could be characterized only after the peak T cell response. The vaccine-associated CD4 TCRs covered the entire spike protein, and the dominant responses fell in regions 160-218 and 743-854. Nearly half of unique spike-specific TCRs reportedly recognized epitopes outside regions mutated in the B.1.351 and B.1.1.7 variants. Conclusions about previously exposed vaccinees were limited because only six AZD1222 recipients were SARS-CoV-2 seropositive at baseline.

This specimen's time point label, interpreted: about 28 days (+/-7) after the second vaccine dose. AZD1222 recipients with second doses at about 4 weeks or about 12 weeks were pooled, because spike-specific TCR depth and breadth did not differ between schedules. Samples from vaccinated people were obtained from the UK trials COV001 and COV002, which included a single-blind randomized controlled phase 2/3 trial of AZD1222 (ChAdOx1 nCoV-19) in healthy adults. For TCRbeta chain sequencing, PBMC samples were collected from trial participants at day 0 and at day 28 after the second dose. The CDR3 regions of human TCRbeta chains were analyzed by immunosequencing. Per the authors' processing: Repertoire TCRs were checked for matches against a reference library of SARS-CoV-2-specific TCRs that had been generated using the MIRA antigen-specificity platform. Breadth was defined as the fraction of unique TCRs that were SARS-CoV-2-associated, and depth was defined as the fraction of total T cells that were SARS-CoV-2-associated. Each spike-specific TCR was assigned to its reactive spike region and to a CD4 or CD8 class using the MIRA data. Log10-transformed breadth and depth values were compared by one-way ANOVA with Sidak's multiple comparisons tests. Sourced from immuneACCESS, this table was stored by TCRdb with only in-frame sequences that have V and J called. A share of the clones is absent; for the studies checked, an unresolved V gene accounts for under half, and the remainder has no known explanation. The V and J calls and the clone size are those of that table, but D and trimming were determined from the DNA. Recorded for this sample are over 120,000 clones; around 84% of them occurred a single time. Of the sample, about 5% falls within the top ten clones.

The sample consisted of peripheral blood, taken 28 days after the second AZD1222 dose. The receptor's source is an adult who received the AZD1222 COVID-19 vaccine. This chain joins TRBV19 to TRBJ1-4; the D segment could be TRBD1, given 5 matching bases. CDR3 protein: CASSITGEKLFF. The sequenced DNA is TGTGCCAGTAGTATTACAGGTGAAAAACTGTTTTTT.